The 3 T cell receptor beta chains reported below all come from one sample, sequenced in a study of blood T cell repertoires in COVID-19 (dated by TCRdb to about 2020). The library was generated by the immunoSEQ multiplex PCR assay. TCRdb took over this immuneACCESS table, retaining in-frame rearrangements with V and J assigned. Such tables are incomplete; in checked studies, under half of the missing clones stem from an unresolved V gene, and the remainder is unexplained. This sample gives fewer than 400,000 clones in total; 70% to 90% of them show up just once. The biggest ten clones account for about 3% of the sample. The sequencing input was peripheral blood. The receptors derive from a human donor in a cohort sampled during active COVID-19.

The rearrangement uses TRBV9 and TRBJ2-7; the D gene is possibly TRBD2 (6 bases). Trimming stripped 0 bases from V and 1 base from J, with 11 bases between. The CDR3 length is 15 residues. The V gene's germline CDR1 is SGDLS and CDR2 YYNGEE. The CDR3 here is CASSVDLGTSYEQYF. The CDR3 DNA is TGTGCCAGCAGCGTAGACCTCGGGACTTCCTACGAGCAGTACTTC.

The CDR3 DNA follows: TGTGCCAGCAGCGTCGGACAGGGGGCGAGTGGAAACACCATATATTTT. This encodes CASSVGQGASGNTIYF. The rearrangement links TRBV9 to TRBJ1-3, with 11 bases matching TRBD1. This CDR3 has 16 residues. J was trimmed by 3 bases and V by 2 bases; bases with no gene match: 4. CDR1 and CDR2 from the germline V gene are SGDLS and YYNGEE.

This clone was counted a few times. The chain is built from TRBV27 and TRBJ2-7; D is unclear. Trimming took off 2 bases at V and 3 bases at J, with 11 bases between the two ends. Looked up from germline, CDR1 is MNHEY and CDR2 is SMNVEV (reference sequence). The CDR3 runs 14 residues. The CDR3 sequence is CASSLVAGYYEQYF. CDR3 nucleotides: TGTGCCAGCAGTTTAGTGGCAGGCTACTACGAGCAGTACTTC.